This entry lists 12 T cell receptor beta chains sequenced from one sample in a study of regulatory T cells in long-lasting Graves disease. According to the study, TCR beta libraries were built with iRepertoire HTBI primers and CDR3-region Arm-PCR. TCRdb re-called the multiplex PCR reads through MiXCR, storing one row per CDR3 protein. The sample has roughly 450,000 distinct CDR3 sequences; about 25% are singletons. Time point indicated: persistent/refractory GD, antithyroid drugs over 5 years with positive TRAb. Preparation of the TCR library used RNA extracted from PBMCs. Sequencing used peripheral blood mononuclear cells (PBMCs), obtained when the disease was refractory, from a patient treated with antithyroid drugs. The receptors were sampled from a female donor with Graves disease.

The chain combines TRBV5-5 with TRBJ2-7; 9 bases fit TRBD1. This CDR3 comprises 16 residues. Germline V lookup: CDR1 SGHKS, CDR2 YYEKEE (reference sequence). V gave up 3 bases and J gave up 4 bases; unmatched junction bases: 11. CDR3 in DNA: TGTGCCAGCAGCTCAACCGCCGGGACAGGGCTATACGAGCAGTACTTC. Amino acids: CASSSTAGTGLYEQYF.

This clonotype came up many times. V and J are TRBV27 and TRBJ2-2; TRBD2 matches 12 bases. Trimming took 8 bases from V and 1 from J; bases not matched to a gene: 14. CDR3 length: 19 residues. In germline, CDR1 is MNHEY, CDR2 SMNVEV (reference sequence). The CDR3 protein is CASLRGLAGGPGNTGELFF. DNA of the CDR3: TGTGCCAGCCTAAGGGGGCTAGCGGGAGGGCCTGGGAACACCGGGGAGCTGTTTTTT.

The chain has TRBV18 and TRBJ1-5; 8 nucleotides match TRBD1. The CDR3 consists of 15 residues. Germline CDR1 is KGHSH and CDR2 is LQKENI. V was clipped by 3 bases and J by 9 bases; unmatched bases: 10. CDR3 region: CASSPGGTGGVPQHF. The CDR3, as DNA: TGTGCCAGCTCACCGGGTGGGACAGGAGGTGTGCCCCAGCATTTT.

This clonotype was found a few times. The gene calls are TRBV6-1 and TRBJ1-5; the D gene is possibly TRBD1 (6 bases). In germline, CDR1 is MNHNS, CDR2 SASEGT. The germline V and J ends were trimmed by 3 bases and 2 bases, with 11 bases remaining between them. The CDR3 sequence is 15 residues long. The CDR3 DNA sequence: TGTGCCAGCAGTGAGGGGGCTCTGGGCAATCAGCCCCAGCATTTT. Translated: CASSEGALGNQPQHF.

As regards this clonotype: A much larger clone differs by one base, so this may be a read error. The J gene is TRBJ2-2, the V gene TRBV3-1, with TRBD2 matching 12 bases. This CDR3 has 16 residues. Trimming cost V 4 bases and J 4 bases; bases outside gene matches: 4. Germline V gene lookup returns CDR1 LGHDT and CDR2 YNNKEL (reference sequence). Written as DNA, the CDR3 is TGTGCCAGCAGCCCCGGACTAGCGGGAATCACCGGGGAGCTGTTTTTT. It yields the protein CASSPGLAGITGELFF. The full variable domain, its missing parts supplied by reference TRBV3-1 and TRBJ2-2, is DTAVSQTPKYLVTQMGNDKSIKCEQNLGHDTMYWYKQDSKKFLKIMFSYNNKELIINETVPNRFSPKSPDKAHLNLHINSLELGDSAVYFCASSPGLAGITGELFFGEGSRLTVL.

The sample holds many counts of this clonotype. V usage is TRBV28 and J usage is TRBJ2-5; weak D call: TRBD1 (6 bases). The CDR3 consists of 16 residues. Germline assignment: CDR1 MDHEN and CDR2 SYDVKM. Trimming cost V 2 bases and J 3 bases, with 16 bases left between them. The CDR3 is CASSLRWARTEETQYF. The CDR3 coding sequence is TGTGCCAGCAGTTTAAGGTGGGCCCGGACAGAAGAGACCCAGTACTTC. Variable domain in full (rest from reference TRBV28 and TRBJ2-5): DVKVTQSSRYLVKRTGEKVFLECVQDMDHENMFWYRQDPGLGLRLIYFSYDVKMKEKGDIPEGYSVSREKKERFSLILESASTNQTSMYLCASSLRWARTEETQYFGPGTRLLVL.

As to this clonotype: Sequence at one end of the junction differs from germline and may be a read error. CDR3 protein: CASSEVSGADVLTF. CDR3 DNA sequence: TGTGCCAGCAGTGAAGTTTCTGGGGCCGACGTCCTGACTTTC. V gene TRBV2 combines with J gene TRBJ2-6, with a possible D match to TRBD1 (5 bases). The CDR3 spans 14 residues. Germline V gene lookup returns CDR1 SNHLY and CDR2 FYNNEI.

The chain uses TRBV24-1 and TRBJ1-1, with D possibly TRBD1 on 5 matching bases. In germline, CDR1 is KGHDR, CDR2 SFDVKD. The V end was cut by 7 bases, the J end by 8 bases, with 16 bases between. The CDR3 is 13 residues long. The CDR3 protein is CATRQGAESEAFF. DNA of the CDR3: TGTGCCACCAGGCAGGGTGCAGAATCGGAAGCTTTCTTT.

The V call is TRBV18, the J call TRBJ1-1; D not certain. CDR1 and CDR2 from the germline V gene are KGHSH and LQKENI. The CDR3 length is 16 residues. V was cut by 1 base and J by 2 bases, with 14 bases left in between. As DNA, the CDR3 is TGTGCCAGCTCACCACGCGGGCGAACACGCAACACTGAAGCTTTCTTT. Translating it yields CASSPRGRTRNTEAFF.

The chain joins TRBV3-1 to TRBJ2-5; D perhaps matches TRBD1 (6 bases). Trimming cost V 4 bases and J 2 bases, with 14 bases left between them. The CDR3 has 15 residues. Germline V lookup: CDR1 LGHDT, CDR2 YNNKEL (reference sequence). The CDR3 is CASSRPDSGQETQYF. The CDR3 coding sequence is TGTGCCAGCAGCCGCCCGGACAGTGGGCAAGAGACCCAGTACTTC.

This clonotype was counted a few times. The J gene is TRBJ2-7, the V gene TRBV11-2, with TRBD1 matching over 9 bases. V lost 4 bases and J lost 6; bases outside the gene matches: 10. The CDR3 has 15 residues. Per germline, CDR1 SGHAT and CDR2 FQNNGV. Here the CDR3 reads CASSSDRGTALEQYF. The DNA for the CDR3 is TGTGCCAGCAGCTCAGACAGGGGGACGGCTCTCGAGCAGTACTTC.

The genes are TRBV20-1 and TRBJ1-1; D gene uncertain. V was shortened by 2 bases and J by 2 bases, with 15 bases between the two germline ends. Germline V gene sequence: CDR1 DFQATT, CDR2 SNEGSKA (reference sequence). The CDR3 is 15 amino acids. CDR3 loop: CSARSTGGFNTEAFF. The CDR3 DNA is TGCAGTGCTAGATCCACCGGTGGTTTCAACACTGAAGCTTTCTTT.